This entry lists 30 T cell receptor beta chains sequenced from one sample in a study of breast tumors, draining lymph nodes, adjacent tissues. MiXCR, applied by TCRdb to the multiplex PCR reads, yields one record per CDR3 protein. The data hold 66,000 or so distinct CDR3 sequences, with roughly 44% observed a single time. Sequencing used breast tumor tissue. Every receptor here comes from a female donor with breast cancer. Some clones in this sample may be carry-over from other donors' samples.

This clonotype appeared once. One end of the junction varies from germline; a read error may be responsible. The rearrangement joins TRBV12-3 or TRBV12-4 to TRBJ2-4; D unresolved. CDR3 length: 16 amino acids. The DNA for the CDR3 is TGTGCCAGCAGTACATCCACGGTTAGGGCCAGAAACATTCAGTACTTC. It specifies CASSTSTVRARNIQYF.

CDR3 bases: TGTGCTAGTGGTTTGGGAGGGACAGGGCGATTCAATGAGCAGTTCTTC. Translating gives CASGLGGTGRFNEQFF. The chain uses TRBV12-5 and TRBJ2-1; TRBD1 matches 9 bases. V gave up 1 base and J gave up 6 bases; unmatched junction bases: 7. This CDR3 comprises 16 residues. Germline CDR1 reads LGHNT; CDR2 reads FRNRAP.

This clonotype was observed many times. The chain uses TRBV3-1 and TRBJ2-7; 8 bases map to TRBD1. Germline CDR1 reads LGHDT; CDR2 reads YNNKEL (reference sequence). The CDR3 has 17 amino acids. With 0 bases clipped from V and 1 base from J, the junction kept 8 bases outside the gene matches. CDR3 sequence reads: CASSQDLGQGKSYEQYF. CDR3 bases: TGTGCCAGCAGCCAAGACCTAGGACAGGGAAAGTCCTACGAGCAGTACTTC.

This clonotype showed up many times. The J gene is TRBJ2-1, the V gene TRBV5-5, with unresolved D. V lost 4 bases and J 0 bases, leaving 11 bases between the germline ends. The CDR3 is made up of 15 amino acids. Germline assignment: CDR1 SGHKS and CDR2 YYEKEE (reference sequence). The CDR3 here is CASSPDLSSYNEQFF. CDR3 nucleotide sequence: TGTGCCAGCAGCCCTGACTTAAGCTCCTACAATGAGCAGTTCTTC. The whole variable domain, remainder taken from reference TRBV5-5 and TRBJ2-1, is DAGVTQSPTHLIKTRGQQVTLRCSPISGHKSVSWYQQVLGQGPQFIFQYYEKEERGRGNFPDRFSARQFPNYSSELNVNALLLGDSALYLCASSPDLSSYNEQFFGPGTRLTVL.

The chain recombines TRBV12-3 or TRBV12-4 with TRBJ2-7; 10 positions agree with TRBD2. The CDR3 is 15 amino acids. The DNA for the CDR3 is TGTGCAGCAGTTACCCTCCCTAGCGGGAGCTACGAGCAGTACTTC. Its protein product is CAAVTLPSGSYEQYF.

This clonotype was picked up many times. This rearrangement joins TRBV20-1 to TRBJ2-7, with D unclear. Trimming took 6 bases from V and 5 from J, leaving 26 bases between them. Germline-derived CDR1 and CDR2 are DFQATT and SNEGSKA (reference sequence). This CDR3 spans 16 amino acids. The CDR3 nucleotides read TGCAGTGCAGACCCTCAATCGGTGAAGGGTAAGCACGAGCAGTACTTC. Protein product: CSADPQSVKGKHEQYF.

This clonotype was seen repeatedly, ten times or more. The gene calls are TRBV6-1 and TRBJ1-3; 8 nucleotides align to TRBD1. The CDR3 extends over 15 amino acids. V dropped 2 bases and J dropped 2; count of bases not matched to a gene: 2. Germline V CDR1 and CDR2: MNHNS, SASEGT. The CDR3 bases are TGTGCCAGCAGTGAACCGGGACAGGCTGGAAACACCATATATTTT. Translating it yields CASSEPGQAGNTIYF.

Concerning this clonotype itself: The junction shows a germline mismatch at one end, possibly a read error. V is TRBV6-5 and J is TRBJ2-1; 7 nucleotides agree with TRBD2. The V gene's germline CDR1 is MNHEY and CDR2 SVGAGI. This CDR3 spans 15 amino acids. This chain's CDR3 is CASRLADHSYNEQLF. CDR3 sequence (DNA): TGTGCCAGCAGGCTAGCGGACCACTCCTACAATGAGCAGCTCTTC.

This clonotype was recorded at least ten times. The chain has TRBV6-6 and TRBJ2-5; 7 bases match TRBD2. The germline V gene has CDR1 MNHNY and CDR2 SVGAGI (reference sequence). V lost 7 bases and J lost 5; bases outside the gene matches: 13. This CDR3 is 15 amino acids long. CDR3: CASNPQGGLGETQYF. In DNA, the CDR3 is TGTGCCAGCAACCCCCAGGGAGGGCTCGGGGAGACCCAGTACTTC.

The genes are TRBV7-2 and TRBJ2-5, with TRBD2 matching 12 bases. CDR3 length equals 18 residues. J lost 5 bases, V lost 5 bases, and 15 bases had no gene match. Germline lookup yields CDR1 SGHTA and CDR2 FQGNSA. CDR3 DNA sequence: TGTGCCAGCAGCCCCAGACTAGCGGGAGTGGGTTCGGGTGAGACCCAGTACTTC. Its translation is CASSPRLAGVGSGETQYF.

At least ten counts were recorded for this clonotype. The chain carries TRBV3-1 and TRBJ2-2; 14 bases fit TRBD2. The CDR3 runs to 15 residues. The V gene's germline CDR1 is LGHDT and CDR2 YNNKEL (reference sequence). J lost 7 bases, V lost 4 bases, and 2 bases had no gene match. DNA for the CDR3: TGTGCCAGCAGCCTGGGACTAGCGGGAGTCGGGGAGCTGTTTTTT. Translated, it gives CASSLGLAGVGELFF.

The chain is built from TRBV15 and TRBJ1-5; D ambiguous. Per the germline V gene, CDR1 is LNHNV and CDR2 is YYDKDF (reference sequence). V lost 2 bases, J lost 7 bases, and 24 bases lay in between. The CDR3 sequence is 18 residues long. CDR3: CATSRRAALNTGEQPQHF. The CDR3 DNA sequence: TGTGCCACCAGCAGACGCGCGGCTCTGAACACCGGGGAGCAGCCCCAGCATTTT.

About this clonotype: It may be a read error: a sequence one base away is much more abundant. The final CDR3 position lacks the conserved phenylalanine or tryptophan, pointing to a likely read error. Because the CDR3's place on the DNA is in doubt, the DNA is left out and the CDR3 is given as listed by TCRdb. The chain joins TRBV11-2 to TRBJ2-5; the table's D call TRBD2 went unverified against the DNA. The CDR3 sequence runs 16 residues, both termini included. The germline CDR1 and CDR2 sequences are SGHAT and FQNNGV. CDR3 amino acids: CASSPGRGRGQETQHS.

In this sample, this clonotype turned up many times. The genes are TRBV24-1 and TRBJ1-2, with D uncertain. CDR3 size: 15 residues. From germline, CDR1 is KGHDR and CDR2 SFDVKD. Trimming removed 2 bases at V and 4 bases at J, with 13 bases between. The CDR3 DNA sequence: TGTGCCACCAGTGATTCTAGGGTCCCCCTCTATGGCTACACCTTC. As protein: CATSDSRVPLYGYTF.

The chain joins TRBV20-1 to TRBJ1-1, with 11 bases matching TRBD1. V lost 1 base and J lost 8; bases outside the gene matches: 9. There are 15 residues in the CDR3. The germline V gene encodes CDR1 DFQATT and CDR2 SNEGSKA (reference sequence). CDR3 in DNA: TGCAGTGCTAGAGTTCCGGGACAGGGGGGTAGGGAAGCTTTCTTT. Translation: CSARVPGQGGREAFF.

The chain links TRBV13 to TRBJ1-6; 8 bases are shared with TRBD1. Losses at the gene ends were 0 bases for V and 8 bases for J; bases not matched to a gene: 3. Per germline, CDR1 PRHDT and CDR2 FYEKMQ (reference sequence). The CDR3 is 15 residues long. The DNA for the CDR3 is TGTGCCAGCAGCTTAGGGACAGGGGCGTATTCACCCCTCCACTTT. This sequence encodes CASSLGTGAYSPLHF.

With regard to this clonotype: One end of the junction varies from germline; a read error may be responsible. The V call is TRBV6-5, the J call TRBJ2-6; D unclear. CDR1 is MNHEY, CDR2 SVGAGI, per germline. The CDR3 is 18 residues long. In DNA form, the CDR3 reads TGTGCCAGCAGTCACTCGAGAGTCCGTCGCTCTGGGGCCAACGTCCTGACTTTC. Its protein product is CASSHSRVRRSGANVLTF.

This clonotype was recorded many times. The chain recombines TRBV20-1 with TRBJ2-3; 7 bases line up with TRBD1. With 6 bases clipped from V and 3 bases from J, the junction kept 12 bases outside the gene matches. CDR1 DFQATT and CDR2 SNEGSKA come from the germline V gene (reference sequence). The CDR3 contains 15 residues. The chain's CDR3 is CSASGQEMGTDTQYF. CDR3 DNA: TGCAGTGCCTCAGGACAGGAAATGGGGACAGATACGCAGTATTTT.

This clonotype was seen ten or more times. V gene TRBV20-1 combines with J gene TRBJ2-7; TRBD2 is a possible D gene (6 bases). V was shortened by 4 bases and J by 0 bases, with 16 bases between the two germline ends. CDR1 is DFQATT, CDR2 SNEGSKA, per germline (reference sequence). The CDR3 consists of 15 residues. This CDR3 reads CSATLVAETSYEQYF. The CDR3 DNA sequence: TGCAGTGCTACCTTAGTAGCGGAGACCTCCTACGAGCAGTACTTC.

As for this clonotype: The junction differs from germline at one of its ends, possibly a read error. J is TRBJ1-6 and V is TRBV7-2, with TRBD1 matching over 8 bases. The length of the CDR3 is 16 residues. Germline CDR1 SGHTA, CDR2 FQGNSA. In DNA, the CDR3 is TGTGCCAGCAGCTTACGCCGGACAGGGAATAATTCACCCCTCCACTTC. Translating gives CASSLRRTGNNSPLHF. Full variable domain (missing parts from reference TRBV7-2 and TRBJ1-6): GAGVSQSPSNKVTEKGKDVELRCDPISGHTALYWYRQSLGQGLEFLIYFQGNSAPDKSGLPSDRFSAERTGGSVSTLTIQRTQQEDSAVYLCASSLRRTGNNSPLHFGNGTRLTVT.

This clonotype was found many times. The rearrangement joins TRBV6-2 or TRBV6-3 to TRBJ2-3; weak D call: TRBD1 (6 bases). The CDR3 covers 13 residues. V lost 6 bases and J 8 bases, leaving 15 bases between the germline ends. From germline, CDR1 is MNHEY and CDR2 SVGEGT. The CDR3 is CASRRPQGPTQYF. The DNA for the CDR3 is TGTGCCAGCAGGAGGCCGCAGGGGCCTACGCAGTATTTT.

This clonotype occurred many times. V gene TRBV2 combines with J gene TRBJ2-7; D gene unclear. The CDR3 contains 14 residues. In germline, CDR1 is SNHLY, CDR2 FYNNEI. V was trimmed by 1 base and J by 2 bases, leaving 9 bases between them. The CDR3, as DNA: TGTGCCAGCAGTGAAGTGTGGAGAACCTACGAGCAGTACTTC. Translated, it gives CASSEVWRTYEQYF.

The chain has TRBV7-6 and TRBJ1-4; D is perhaps TRBD1 (5 bases). Germline-derived CDR1 and CDR2 are SGHVS and FNYEAQ. Deletions cut 8 bases from V and 6 bases from J, with 25 bases between. The CDR3 length is 17 residues. The CDR3 protein is CASAPGGKHPPHEKLFF. CDR3 nucleotide sequence: TGTGCCAGCGCCCCTGGGGGGAAGCATCCGCCTCATGAAAAACTGTTTTTT.

This clonotype was detected ten times or more. The chain is built from TRBV25-1 and TRBJ1-5; D not certain. The length of the CDR3 is 12 residues. The V end was cut by 5 bases, the J end by 0 bases, with 2 bases between. Germline V lookup: CDR1 MGHDK, CDR2 SYGVNS. The CDR3, as DNA: TGTGCCAGCAGTTATAGCAATCAGCCCCAGCATTTT. Its translation: CASSYSNQPQHF.

This clonotype was recorded at least ten times. The CDR3: CASSEALSRPVEQYF. The CDR3 nucleotides are TGTGCCAGCAGTGAAGCTCTATCTAGGCCCGTCGAGCAGTACTTC. V usage is TRBV2 and J usage is TRBJ2-7; D ambiguous. Germline assignment: CDR1 SNHLY and CDR2 FYNNEI. The CDR3 consists of 15 residues. The V and J ends lost 0 bases and 6 bases respectively, with 15 bases between them.

This chain uses TRBV15 with TRBJ2-3; D is possibly TRBD1 or TRBD2 (5 bases each). V was pared by 4 bases and J by 11 bases, with 22 bases between. The length of the CDR3 is 15 residues. Germline lookup yields CDR1 LNHNV and CDR2 YYDKDF (reference sequence). Written as DNA, the CDR3 is TGTGCCACCAGCAAGGGGACGAGCTCCTACAATGAGCAGTATTTT. It codes for CATSKGTSSYNEQYF.

Ten or more counts support this clonotype. V gene TRBV7-9 combines with J gene TRBJ1-2, with 7 bases aligning to TRBD1. The germline CDR1 and CDR2 sequences are SEHNR and FQNEAQ (reference sequence). The CDR3 is 14 amino acids. J was trimmed by 6 bases and V by 5 bases; bases with no gene match: 9. Here the CDR3 reads CASSLGGTENGYTF. CDR3 coding DNA: TGTGCCAGCAGCCTAGGGGGGACAGAGAATGGCTACACCTTC.

This clonotype was detected ten times or more. This sequence joins TRBV5-1 and TRBJ2-5; 9 bases line up with TRBD2. CDR3 size: 17 residues. Trimming cost V 0 bases and J 7 bases; bases outside gene matches: 13. Germline V gives CDR1 SGHRS, CDR2 YFSETQ. CDR3 sequence (DNA): TGCGCCAGCAGCTTGGGTTTAGCGGGGGTAACACGGGGGACCCAGTACTTC. Protein: CASSLGLAGVTRGTQYF.

This clonotype was seen many times. The V gene is TRBV24-1, the J gene TRBJ2-3; D may be TRBD1 (6 bases). The length of the CDR3 is 14 residues. V lost 4 bases and J 6 bases, leaving 13 bases between the germline ends. Germline lookup yields CDR1 KGHDR and CDR2 SFDVKD. CDR3 sequence (DNA): TGTGCCACCAGTGACTCACAGGGCGGTGATACGCAGTATTTT. As protein: CATSDSQGGDTQYF.

About this clonotype itself: A read error may explain this, as a much larger clone is one base away. The rearrangement uses TRBV11-2 and TRBJ2-1; 8 bases agree with TRBD2. V shed 5 bases, J shed 9 bases, and the junction held 6 bases outside the gene matches. The CDR3 consists of 13 residues. Germline V gives CDR1 SGHAT, CDR2 FQNNGV. The CDR3 DNA follows: TGTGCCAGCAGCCGGGGGGGAAACACTGAGCAGTTCTTC. It yields the protein CASSRGGNTEQFF. The whole variable domain, filled in from reference TRBV11-2 and TRBJ2-1, reads EAGVAQSPRYKIIEKRQSVAFWCNPISGHATLYWYQQILGQGPKLLIQFQNNGVVDDSQLPKDRFSAERLKGVDSTLKIQPAKLEDSAVYLCASSRGGNTEQFFGPGTRLTVL.